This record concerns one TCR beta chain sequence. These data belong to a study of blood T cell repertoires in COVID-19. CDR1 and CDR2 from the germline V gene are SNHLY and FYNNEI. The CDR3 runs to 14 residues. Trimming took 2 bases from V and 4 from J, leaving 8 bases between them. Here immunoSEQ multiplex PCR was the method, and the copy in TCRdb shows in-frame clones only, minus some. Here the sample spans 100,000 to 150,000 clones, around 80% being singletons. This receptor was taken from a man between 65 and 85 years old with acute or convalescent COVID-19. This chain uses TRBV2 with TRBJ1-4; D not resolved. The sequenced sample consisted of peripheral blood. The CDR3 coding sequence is TGTGCCAGCAGTGAACGCCAGAATAATGAAAAACTGTTTTTT. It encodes CASSERQNNEKLFF.